This passage covers 27 T cell receptor beta chains from one sample sequenced in a study of metastatic and nonmetastatic thyroid tumors. TCRdb used MiXCR to call clones anew from the PCR reads. The data hold around 10,000 clones, with almost 30% observed a single time. Thyroid surgery took place with no prior treatment in any patient. The sample was tumor tissue. The receptors were sampled from a female donor with papillary thyroid cancer or a benign thyroid nodule (not recorded which). Some clones in this sample may be carry-over from other donors' samples.

The chain uses TRBV5-5 and TRBJ1-2, with a weak D call TRBD1 (6 bases). Per germline, CDR1 SGHKS and CDR2 YYEKEE (reference sequence). The ends were cut back, 4 bases at V and 3 bases at J, with 16 bases in the middle. This CDR3 has 15 amino acids. CDR3 DNA: TGTGCCAGCAGCCCTTCGGGGGCGGGGGACTATGGCTACACCTTC. Amino acid sequence: CASSPSGAGDYGYTF.

The sample holds many counts of this clone. The J gene is TRBJ1-2, the V gene TRBV5-4; D gene unclear. Looked up from germline, CDR1 is SGHNT and CDR2 is YYREEE (reference sequence). The CDR3 consists of 15 residues. Between the trimmed V and J ends, which lost 2 bases and 4 bases, there was a span of 15 bases. The CDR3 bases are TGTGCCAGCAGCTTAGGGCTAACCTACGGCTATGGCTACACCTTC. Translation gives CASSLGLTYGYGYTF.

The CDR3 loop reads CASSPQVGAGYEQYF. DNA for the CDR3: TGTGCCAGCAGTCCACAGGTGGGCGCGGGGTACGAGCAGTACTTC. This rearrangement joins TRBV27 to TRBJ2-7; D might be TRBD2 (6 bases). The CDR3 runs to 15 residues. The V gene's germline CDR1 is MNHEY and CDR2 SMNVEV (reference sequence). V lost 5 bases to trimming and J lost 4 bases, with 18 bases between them.

This clone came up many times. The J gene is TRBJ2-3, the V gene TRBV4-2; TRBD2 agrees at 7 bases. Unmatched junction bases numbered 8, after V lost 0 bases and J lost 5 bases. This CDR3 contains 16 residues. Germline assignment: CDR1 LGHNA and CDR2 YNFKEQ. The chain's CDR3 is CASSQDASGSGDTQYF. The CDR3 DNA reads TGTGCCAGCAGCCAAGATGCTAGCGGAAGTGGAGATACGCAGTATTTT.

This clone is deemed medium-sized. The CDR3 is CASSETFLIDEQFF. In DNA form, the CDR3 reads TGTGCCAGCAGTGAAACCTTCCTGATAGATGAGCAGTTCTTC. The chain uses TRBV2 and TRBJ2-1, with no clear D. CDR3 size: 14 residues. V was pared by 2 bases and J by 8 bases, with 13 bases between. Germline V gene data show CDR1 as SNHLY and CDR2 as FYNNEI.

Only one count was recorded for this clone. This CDR3 is CATSDFRDGQLVAYEQYF. In DNA, the CDR3 is TGTGCCACCAGTGATTTTCGCGACGGCCAGTTAGTGGCTTACGAGCAGTACTTC. The genes are TRBV24-1 and TRBJ2-7, with D hard to call. This CDR3 has 18 amino acids. Germline CDR1 KGHDR, CDR2 SFDVKD. The V end lost 1 base, the J end lost 4 bases, and 22 bases lay between the germline ends.

V is TRBV30 and J is TRBJ1-6; 8 bases map to TRBD1. From germline, CDR1 is GTSNPN and CDR2 SVGIG (reference sequence). This CDR3 is built from 15 residues. The V gene end was trimmed by 0 bases and the J gene end by 7 bases; junction bases not matched to a gene: 5. CDR3 sequence (DNA): TGTGCCTGGAGTGTAGACAGGGGATGGAATTCACCCCTCCACTTT. Its translation: CAWSVDRGWNSPLHF.

V gene TRBV3-1 combines with J gene TRBJ2-1; 9 positions match TRBD2. Germline trimming cut 4 bases from V and 9 bases from J; bases unmatched to any gene: 10. Looked up from germline, CDR1 is LGHDT and CDR2 is YNNKEL (reference sequence). The length of the CDR3 is 15 residues. The DNA of the CDR3 is TGTGCCAGCAGCCTTTCGTTGGCGGGAGGGATTGAGCAGTTCTTC. Protein product: CASSLSLAGGIEQFF.

This clone has just a few counts. This chain joins TRBV7-2 and TRBJ2-7, with D tentatively TRBD2 (7 bases). The germline V and J ends were trimmed by 4 bases and 0 bases, with 13 bases remaining between them. The CDR3 covers 15 residues. The V gene's germline CDR1 is SGHTA and CDR2 FQGNSA. The CDR3 DNA is TGTGCCAGCAGCTATACGGGGGGCAGCTCCTACGAGCAGTACTTC. This encodes CASSYTGGSSYEQYF.

This clone was observed a few times. V usage is TRBV6-2 or TRBV6-3 and J usage is TRBJ2-2; no definite D call. The germline V gene encodes CDR1 MNHEY and CDR2 SVGEGT. V was cut by 0 bases and J by 0 bases, with 11 bases left in between. The CDR3 consists of 17 residues. The CDR3 protein is CASSYSILTSNTGELFF. The CDR3 DNA reads as TGTGCCAGCAGTTACTCGATCTTGACGTCGAACACCGGGGAGCTGTTTTTT.

This clone was counted a few times. J is TRBJ1-2 and V is TRBV4-2; tentatively, D is TRBD1 (5 bases). Trimming pared 0 bases from V and 8 bases from J, leaving 13 bases between. Germline loops: CDR1 LGHNA, CDR2 YNFKEQ. This CDR3 is 14 amino acids long. Written as DNA, the CDR3 is TGTGCCAGCAGCCAAGATATGGGGACCCCCGGCTACACCTTC. This gives the protein CASSQDMGTPGYTF.

This clone has just a few counts. This chain links TRBV6-5 with TRBJ1-3; no definite D call. Trimming took off 3 bases at V and 4 bases at J, with 13 bases between the two ends. Germline CDR1 reads MNHEY; CDR2 reads SVGAGI. The CDR3 sequence is 15 residues long. The CDR3 protein is CASSYFGDGGNTIYF. CDR3 DNA: TGTGCCAGCAGTTATTTCGGGGATGGGGGAAACACCATATATTTT.

The chain joins TRBV3-1 to TRBJ2-7; possible D gene TRBD1, 6 bases. V dropped 4 bases and J dropped 2 bases, with 18 bases sitting between them. Germline V gene lookup returns CDR1 LGHDT and CDR2 YNNKEL (reference sequence). The CDR3 length is 16 residues. This chain's CDR3 is CASSPRRTAAAYEQYF. The CDR3 DNA is TGTGCCAGCAGCCCCAGACGGACAGCTGCGGCCTACGAGCAGTACTTC.

The chain links TRBV3-1 to TRBJ1-6; D is undetermined. Germline CDR1 LGHDT, CDR2 YNNKEL (reference sequence). CDR3 length equals 13 residues. V was clipped by 1 base and J by 8 bases, with 6 bases between them. The CDR3 here is CASSQVWYSPLHF. The CDR3 DNA reads TGTGCCAGCAGCCAAGTCTGGTATTCACCCCTCCACTTT.

Within the sample, this clone is medium-sized. The chain links TRBV28 to TRBJ2-1; 7 bases line up with TRBD1. The trim removed 5 bases at V and 3 bases at J, leaving 4 bases unmatched. CDR3 size: 14 residues. CDR1 MDHEN and CDR2 SYDVKM come from the germline V gene. CDR3 loop: CASSMGQNYNEQFF. Written as DNA, the CDR3 is TGTGCCAGCAGTATGGGACAGAACTACAATGAGCAGTTCTTC.

Sample share makes this clone medium-sized. The gene calls are TRBV19 and TRBJ1-2, with a tentative D call TRBD1 (5 bases). Trimming cost V 5 bases and J 0 bases, with 16 bases left between them. From germline, CDR1 is LNHDA and CDR2 SQIVND (reference sequence). There are 16 residues in the CDR3. The DNA for the CDR3 is TGTGCCAGTAGTCGGGGTGGGGACCGAACTAACTATGGCTACACCTTC. Residues: CASSRGGDRTNYGYTF.

The chain is built from TRBV3-1 and TRBJ1-4; TRBD1 aligns across 8 bases. Trimming at V came to 0 bases and at J to 6 bases, leaving 3 bases not matched to a gene. Germline V CDR1 and CDR2: LGHDT, YNNKEL (reference sequence). The CDR3 is 15 residues long. The CDR3 sequence is CASSQDKQGDEKLFF. As DNA, the CDR3 is TGTGCCAGCAGCCAAGATAAACAGGGGGATGAAAAACTGTTTTTT.

This chain uses TRBV2 with TRBJ1-3, with 7 bases matching TRBD1. The V gene end was trimmed by 6 bases and the J gene end by 4 bases; junction bases not matched to a gene: 6. In germline, CDR1 is SNHLY, CDR2 FYNNEI. The CDR3 extends over 14 amino acids. The CDR3 protein is CASRETGFGNTIYF. In nucleotides, the CDR3 is TGTGCCAGCAGGGAGACAGGGTTCGGAAACACCATATATTTT.

This clone is medium-sized (0.01 to 0.1%) in the sample. The chain recombines TRBV20-1 with TRBJ1-2; TRBD1 might be the D (6 bases). CDR3 length equals 13 residues. With 6 bases removed from V and 4 bases from J, the gap between germline ends came to 15 bases. Per germline, CDR1 DFQATT and CDR2 SNEGSKA (reference sequence). The CDR3 is CSAPGGGVYGYTF. The CDR3 nucleotides read TGCAGTGCCCCGGGGGGGGGCGTCTATGGCTACACCTTC.

The chain combines TRBV6-1 with TRBJ2-7; D not certain. The CDR3 length is 11 residues. V was shortened by 2 bases and J by 4 bases, with 3 bases between the two germline ends. Germline loops: CDR1 MNHNS, CDR2 SASEGT. CDR3 nucleotide sequence: TGTGCCAGCAGTGAACCGTACGAGCAGTACTTC. Translating gives CASSEPYEQYF.

The chain couples TRBV30 to TRBJ1-2, with a possible D match to TRBD1 (5 bases). Looked up from germline, CDR1 is GTSNPN and CDR2 is SVGIG (reference sequence). Trimming left V 0 bases short and J 4 bases short, with 12 bases between. CDR3 length equals 14 residues. The chain's CDR3 is CAWSVGQGGYGYTF. In DNA, the CDR3 is TGTGCCTGGAGTGTAGGGCAGGGCGGCTATGGCTACACCTTC. Looking up the rest from reference TRBV30 and TRBJ1-2 gives the full variable domain: SQTIHQWPATLVQPVGSPLSLECTVEGTSNPNLYWYRQAAGRGLQLLFYSVGIGQISSEVPQNLSASRPQDRQFILSSKKLLLSDSGFYLCAWSVGQGGYGYTFGSGTRLTVV.

This clone is judged medium-sized. The CDR3 spells CASRTNTNTGELFF. In nucleotides, the CDR3 is TGTGCCAGCAGGACCAATACGAACACCGGGGAGCTGTTTTTT. The rearrangement joins TRBV11-2 to TRBJ2-2; no clear D. This CDR3 contains 14 residues. Germline V gene data show CDR1 as SGHAT and CDR2 as FQNNGV. The V gene lost 6 bases and the J gene lost 0 bases, with 8 bases spanning the gap.

There are a few counts of this clone. The chain has TRBV7-9 and TRBJ2-7; D possibly matches TRBD1 or TRBD2 (5 bases each). The CDR3 is 13 residues long. Trimming left V 5 bases short and J 7 bases short, with 15 bases between. The V gene's germline CDR1 is SEHNR and CDR2 FQNEAQ (reference sequence). The DNA of the CDR3 is TGTGCCAGCAGCCTAGAGGGGTTAGGGGAGCAGTACTTC. Protein sequence: CASSLEGLGEQYF. Drawing the rest from reference TRBV7-9 and TRBJ2-7, the complete variable domain is DTGVSQNPRHKITKRGQNVTFRCDPISEHNRLYWYRQTLGQGPEFLTYFQNEAQLEKSRLLSDRFSAERPKGSFSTLEIQRTEQGDSAMYLCASSLEGLGEQYFGPGTRLTVT.

This clone was seen a handful of times. The chain uses TRBV6-1 and TRBJ1-5, with 11 nucleotides matching TRBD1. Trimming cost V 6 bases and J 7 bases; bases outside gene matches: 5. The CDR3 extends over 14 amino acids. The germline CDR1 and CDR2 sequences are MNHNS and SASEGT. The CDR3 reads CASSPGQGAQPQHF. The CDR3, as DNA: TGTGCCAGCAGCCCAGGACAGGGGGCACAGCCCCAGCATTTT.

This clone is labeled medium-sized (0.01 to 0.1%). This sequence joins TRBV9 and TRBJ2-3; 13 nucleotides agree with TRBD2. Per the germline V gene, CDR1 is SGDLS and CDR2 is YYNGEE. The junction had 2 bases not matched to a gene; V was cut back by 4 bases and J by 3 bases. The CDR3 is 15 residues long. CDR3 sequence (DNA): TGTGCCAGCAGCTTGACTAGCGGGGGGACAGATACGCAGTATTTT. Translation gives CASSLTSGGTDTQYF.

This clone was observed a handful of times. The genes are TRBV6-4 and TRBJ2-2, with D tentatively TRBD1 (6 bases). Germline V gives CDR1 MRHNA, CDR2 SNTAGT. Trimming removed 6 bases from V and 3 bases from J, with 14 bases in between. This CDR3 comprises 15 residues. CDR3 DNA: TGTGCCAGCAGACACAGGGCTATAGACACCGGGGAGCTGTTTTTT. It encodes CASRHRAIDTGELFF.

This clone occurred once. The chain couples TRBV7-3 to TRBJ1-1; D not certain. This CDR3 spans 13 amino acids. The germline V gene has CDR1 SGHTA and CDR2 FQGTGA. Trimming pared 1 base from V and 1 base from J, leaving 4 bases between. The CDR3 loop is CASSLMGNTEAFF. CDR3 in DNA: TGTGCCAGCAGCTTAATGGGGAACACTGAAGCTTTCTTT.